Sequencing of this T cell receptor beta chain was carried out in a study of response to subunit inactivated influenza vaccine (dated by TCRdb to 2016 to 2019). For context, the study as a whole: The study used deep quantitative T cell receptor repertoire profiling to track responses to a trivalent subunit inactivated influenza vaccine. Broader findings and caveats from the paper: According to the authors, only a limited number of new T cells may be recruited by each seasonal influenza vaccination.

With regard to this clonotype: Its antigen target is currently unknown. Per-base quality was not reported, and no clone a single base away is much larger than it.

Its CDR3 holds 14 amino acids, cysteine through phenylalanine. The read is trimmed to its CDR3 DNA, 42 bases read in frame from base 1. The junction carries 15 bases between V and J, which are trimmed by 4 bases and 8 bases respectively. From a lookup of the germline V gene, CDR1 and CDR2 are SGHRS and YFSETQ. Library preparation employed RT-PCR. Reads for this sample came from an Illumina HiSeq 2500. TCRdb reprocessing: public reads trimmed at Q25 with fastp, clones called with MiXCR, in-frame beta chains kept. A single entry per CDR3 protein holds the most common genes and DNA from its merged rows. The sample contains about 300,000 distinct CDR3 sequences, 20% to 25% of them found a single time. Roughly 10% of the sample is in the top ten clones.

Rearrangement joined TRBV5-1 to TRBJ1-4, with an unclear D gene assignment. Material: PBMCs from blood, obtained 21 months after vaccination. This TCR was recovered from a man in his fifties or sixties who received an inactivated influenza vaccine. Donor details come from another sample of the same person, matched by shared clones. The CDR3 protein: CASSPSIVREKLFF. The DNA sequence reads TGCGCCAGCAGCCCCTCCATAGTTCGGGAAAAACTGTTTTTT.